This T cell receptor (beta chain) is drawn from a study of T cells in Graves' hyperthyroidism and ophthalmopathy. This clonotype was counted a few times. V gave up 4 bases and J gave up 7 bases, with 13 bases separating them. CDR1 SGHTA and CDR2 FQGNSA come from the germline V gene. The CDR3 extends over 14 amino acids. Amplification of TCR beta CDR3 regions used RNA as the template. The HTBI primer set was used in a first-round RT-PCR of the TCR CDR3. TCRdb analysed the multiplex PCR reads with MiXCR anew, one entry per CDR3 protein. In the table there are around 700,000 distinct CDR3 sequences, just over 35% of which are singletons.

This clonotype was obtained from a woman in her thirties or forties with Graves' hyperthyroidism. Sequencing was carried out using blood. The chain carries TRBV7-2 and TRBJ2-2, with D uncertain. DNA of the CDR3: TGTGCCAGCAGCTCGGCTTTTTTAGTCGGGGAGCTGTTTTTT. Its protein is CASSSAFLVGELFF. The full variable domain, with the rest looked up from reference TRBV7-2 and TRBJ2-2, is GAGVSQSPSNKVTEKGKDVELRCDPISGHTALYWYRQSLGQGLEFLIYFQGNSAPDKSGLPSDRFSAERTGGSVSTLTIQRTQQEDSAVYLCASSSAFLVGELFFGEGSRLTVL.